The entry below gives a single TCR beta chain sequence along with its context. The method was immunoSEQ multiplex PCR; TCRdb's version includes in-frame clones alone and lacks a portion of them. The sample gives 25,000 to 40,000 clones, approximately 87% of which show up once; roughly 25% is in the top ten. This CDR3 is 16 amino acids long. V lost 0 bases and J lost 2, with 13 bases in between. Germline V gene sequence: CDR1 SGDLS, CDR2 YYNGEE. The data belong to a study of OX40 agonist ivuxolimab in advanced cancers. The V call is TRBV9, the J call TRBJ2-3; maybe TRBD2 (6 bases). The starting material was CD4+ or CD8+ T cells sorted from blood, obtained in a trial of the OX40 agonist ivuxolimab. The clonotype comes from an adult with an advanced solid tumor such as melanoma, head and neck, liver or kidney cancer. The CDR3 sequence: CASSVGVSGPTDTQYF. CDR3 DNA: TGTGCCAGCAGCGTAGGGGTTAGCGGTCCCACAGATACGCAGTATTTT.